The text below deals with one TCR beta chain. Its matching antigen is unknown. Germline lookup yields CDR1 LNHDA and CDR2 SQIVND (reference sequence). There are 19 residues in the CDR3. Trimming cost V 3 bases and J 0 bases, with 18 bases left between them. The source of the sample is a study of T cell responses to AZD1222 COVID-19 vaccine. Findings and caveats of the study: Reportedly, nearly half the spike-specific TCRs target unmutated variant regions. Among those given AZD1222, only five or six were seropositive at baseline. Mostly white British, mostly female donors; authors suggested clonal diversity may be underestimated.

Data came from immunoSEQ multiplex PCR; TCRdb stores just in-frame clones and leaves some out. The sample carries 70,000 or so clones, about 90% recorded once. V is TRBV19 and J is TRBJ2-6; a possible D gene is TRBD1 (7 bases). This clonotype was sampled from an adult in good health. This specimen consisted of peripheral blood, obtained on day 0 of AZD1222 vaccination. The CDR3 loop is CASSINGGQPSSGANVLTF. The CDR3 DNA sequence: TGTGCCAGTAGTATTAACGGGGGACAGCCATCCTCTGGGGCCAACGTCCTGACTTTC.